A selection of T cell receptor beta chains follows, all from one sample in a study of immune cell composition in non-small cell lung cancer. Some clones are missing from TCRdb's copy, which holds only in-frame ones; the method was immunoSEQ multiplex PCR. The sample includes over 1,500 clones, 82% of them seen just once. The sequenced sample consisted of lung tumor tissue. Every receptor here comes from a human donor with non-small cell lung cancer. Both conserved end residues are part of each CDR3. D genes are given only for firm matches. Some rows have no size entry. The others give once, few or many, or a class for an expanded clone.

j_gene: TRBJ1-4; abundance: once; d_gene: -; v_gene: TRBV25-1; CDR3nt: TGTGCCAGCAGTGAATATAGCGAAAAACTGTTTTTT; CDR3aa: CASSEYSEKLFF
j_gene: TRBJ2-1; abundance: -; d_gene: TRBD1; v_gene: TRBV7-7; CDR3nt: TGTGCCAGCAGCTCCGGGTCGTCGGGGACAGGGGTTTTCTTC; CDR3aa: CASSSGSSGTGVFF
j_gene: TRBJ1-6; abundance: -; d_gene: -; v_gene: TRBV28; CDR3nt: TGTGCCAGCAGTTTAGGCTCACCCCTCCACTTT; CDR3aa: CASSLGSPLHF
j_gene: TRBJ2-3; abundance: -; d_gene: -; v_gene: TRBV27; CDR3nt: TGTGCCAGCAGTTTAAAGCGCACAGATACGCAGTATTTT; CDR3aa: CASSLKRTDTQYF
j_gene: TRBJ2-5; abundance: -; d_gene: -; v_gene: TRBV2; CDR3nt: TGTGCCAGCAGTCGGACACGCGGCCAAGAGACCCAGTACTTC; CDR3aa: CASSRTRGQETQYF
j_gene: TRBJ2-5; abundance: -; d_gene: -; v_gene: TRBV5-1; CDR3nt: TGCGCCAGCAGCCTACAGAATGGGTTCCAAGAGACCCAGTACTTC; CDR3aa: CASSLQNGFQETQYF
j_gene: TRBJ2-1; abundance: -; d_gene: TRBD2; v_gene: TRBV4-1; CDR3nt: TGCGCCAGCAGCCAAGACCCTCGGGGGGACTCCTACAATGAGCAGTTCTTC; CDR3aa: CASSQDPRGDSYNEQFF
j_gene: TRBJ2-3; abundance: -; d_gene: TRBD2; v_gene: TRBV9; CDR3nt: TGTGCCAGCAGCGCCACTAGCGGGGGGGCATTCACGCAGTATTTT; CDR3aa: CASSATSGGAFTQYF
j_gene: TRBJ2-3; abundance: -; d_gene: TRBD2; v_gene: TRBV6-1; CDR3nt: TGTGCCAGCAGTGAAGCTAGCGGGGGGGCCACAGATACGCAGTATTTT; CDR3aa: CASSEASGGATDTQYF
j_gene: TRBJ1-5; abundance: -; d_gene: -; v_gene: TRBV19; CDR3nt: TGTGCCAGCGATGACAGGAATCAGCCCCAGCATTTT; CDR3aa: CASDDRNQPQHF
j_gene: TRBJ2-1; abundance: -; d_gene: TRBD2; v_gene: TRBV27; CDR3nt: TGTGCCAGCTCAAGGGGCGGGGGGCCGAGCTCCTACAATGAGCAGTTCTTC; CDR3aa: CASSRGGGPSSYNEQFF
j_gene: TRBJ2-7; abundance: -; d_gene: -; v_gene: TRBV14; CDR3nt: TGTGCCAGCAGTCTGCAGTACTTC; CDR3aa: CASSLQYF
j_gene: TRBJ2-7; abundance: -; d_gene: TRBD1; v_gene: TRBV7-3; CDR3nt: TGTGCCAGCAGGCTAACCGGGACAGGGGACAACGAGCAGTACTTC; CDR3aa: CASRLTGTGDNEQYF
j_gene: TRBJ2-3; abundance: -; d_gene: TRBD1; v_gene: TRBV11-1; CDR3nt: TGTGCCAGCAGCCCAAACAGGGGCCTCCTCACAGATACGCAGTATTTT; CDR3aa: CASSPNRGLLTDTQYF
j_gene: TRBJ2-2; abundance: -; d_gene: TRBD2; v_gene: TRBV4-3; CDR3nt: TGCGCCAGCAGCCAAGTGCCGGGGGGGTTGAGCGGGGAGCTGTTTTTT; CDR3aa: CASSQVPGGLSGELFF
j_gene: TRBJ2-2; abundance: -; d_gene: -; v_gene: TRBV5-1; CDR3nt: TGCGCCAGCAGCTTGGTGGGCCCCGGGGAGCTGTTTTTT; CDR3aa: CASSLVGPGELFF
j_gene: TRBJ1-4; abundance: -; d_gene: -; v_gene: TRBV7-8; CDR3nt: TGTGCCAGCAGCTTACCGGGGGAGCCTGAAAAACTGTTTTTT; CDR3aa: CASSLPGEPEKLFF
j_gene: TRBJ1-1; abundance: -; d_gene: -; v_gene: TRBV28; CDR3nt: TGTGCCAGCAAGCCTTCGCGGAGGAACACTGAAGCTTTCTTT; CDR3aa: CASKPSRRNTEAFF
j_gene: TRBJ2-3; abundance: -; d_gene: -; v_gene: TRBV20-1; CDR3nt: TGCAGTCCAAGGGCGGGGGATACGCAGTATTTT; CDR3aa: CSPRAGDTQYF
j_gene: TRBJ2-7; abundance: -; d_gene: -; v_gene: TRBV18; CDR3nt: TGTGCCAGCTCACCCACTCCGGGGTACGAGCAGTACTTC; CDR3aa: CASSPTPGYEQYF
j_gene: TRBJ1-1; abundance: once; d_gene: -; v_gene: TRBV19; CDR3nt: TGTGCCAGTGGTTTGAGGACTGAAGCTTTCTTT; CDR3aa: CASGLRTEAFF
j_gene: TRBJ2-3; abundance: -; d_gene: TRBD1; v_gene: TRBV6-4; CDR3nt: TGTGCCAGCAGCCTCTCGACAGGGGGCGGTCCAGATACGCAGTATTTT; CDR3aa: CASSLSTGGGPDTQYF
j_gene: TRBJ1-5; abundance: -; d_gene: -; v_gene: TRBV4-1; CDR3nt: TGCGCCAGCAGCCAAACCGAACAGTCCTCCCAGCCCCAGCATTTT; CDR3aa: CASSQTEQSSQPQHF
j_gene: TRBJ2-7; abundance: -; d_gene: -; v_gene: TRBV5-8; CDR3nt: TGTGCCAGCAGCTTGTGGGACACCCACTACGAGCAGTACTTC; CDR3aa: CASSLWDTHYEQYF
j_gene: TRBJ2-1; abundance: -; d_gene: TRBD2; v_gene: TRBV7-2; CDR3nt: TGTGCCAGCAGCGTACTAGCGGGGGTTAGTGAGCAGTTCTTC; CDR3aa: CASSVLAGVSEQFF
j_gene: TRBJ2-1; abundance: -; d_gene: TRBD1; v_gene: TRBV4-3; CDR3nt: TGCGCCAGCAGCCAAGATCGTGGACAGGGATTTTACAATGAGCAGTTCTTC; CDR3aa: CASSQDRGQGFYNEQFF
j_gene: TRBJ2-1; abundance: few; d_gene: -; v_gene: TRBV4-1; CDR3nt: TGCGCCAGCAGCCTATTACTAGCCAATGAGCAGTTCTTC; CDR3aa: CASSLLLANEQFF
j_gene: TRBJ2-5; abundance: -; d_gene: TRBD1; v_gene: TRBV10-3; CDR3nt: TGTGCCATCAGCGGGACAGGTTTGGGAGAGACCCAGTACTTC; CDR3aa: CAISGTGLGETQYF
j_gene: TRBJ2-5; abundance: once; d_gene: -; v_gene: TRBV5-5; CDR3nt: TGTGCCAGCAGCTTGAGCGGAATGCGGAACCAAGAGACCCAGTACTTC; CDR3aa: CASSLSGMRNQETQYF
j_gene: TRBJ1-1; abundance: large; d_gene: -; v_gene: TRBV5-1; CDR3nt: TGCGCCAGCAGCGATGATATGCGGAACACTGAAGCTTTCTTT; CDR3aa: CASSDDMRNTEAFF
j_gene: TRBJ2-7; abundance: -; d_gene: TRBD1; v_gene: TRBV7-6; CDR3nt: TGTGCCAGCAGCGATAAAGCCGGACAGGGGGGAGTCTACGAGCAGTACTTC; CDR3aa: CASSDKAGQGGVYEQYF
j_gene: TRBJ2-2; abundance: -; d_gene: -; v_gene: TRBV28; CDR3nt: TGTGCCAGCCAATCGGGGGGCCCGACCGGGGAGCTGTTTTTT; CDR3aa: CASQSGGPTGELFF
j_gene: TRBJ1-3; abundance: once; d_gene: TRBD1; v_gene: TRBV7-9; CDR3nt: TGTGCCAGCAGCCCCCTTGGAGGGGGCGCTGGAAACACCATATATTTT; CDR3aa: CASSPLGGGAGNTIYF
j_gene: TRBJ2-5; abundance: -; d_gene: -; v_gene: TRBV6-6; CDR3nt: TGTGCCAGCAGTTACGACAGTCAACCCGGGGAGACCCAGTACTTC; CDR3aa: CASSYDSQPGETQYF